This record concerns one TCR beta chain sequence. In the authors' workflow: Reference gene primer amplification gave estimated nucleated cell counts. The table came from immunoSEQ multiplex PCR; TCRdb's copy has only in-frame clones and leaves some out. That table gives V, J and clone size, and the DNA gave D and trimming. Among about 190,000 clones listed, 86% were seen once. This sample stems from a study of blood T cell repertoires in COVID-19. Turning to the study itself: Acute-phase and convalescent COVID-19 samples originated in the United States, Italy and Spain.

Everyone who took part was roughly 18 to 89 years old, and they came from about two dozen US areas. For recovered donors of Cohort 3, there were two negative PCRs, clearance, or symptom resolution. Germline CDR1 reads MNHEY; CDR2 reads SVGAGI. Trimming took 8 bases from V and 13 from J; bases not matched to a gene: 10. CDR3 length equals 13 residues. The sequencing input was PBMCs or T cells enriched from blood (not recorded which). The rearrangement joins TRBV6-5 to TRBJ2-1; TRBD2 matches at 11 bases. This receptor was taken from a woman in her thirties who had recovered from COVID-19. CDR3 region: CASAAVLAGAQFF. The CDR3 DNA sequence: TGTGCCAGCGCCGCCGTACTAGCGGGAGCCCAGTTCTTC.